This TCR beta chain was obtained from a study of vaccination and CD4 T cells after COVID-19. The Oncomine TCR Beta short-read assay was applied to DNA of cultured CD4+ T cells. TCRdb recomputed calls from the PCR reads with MiXCR, one row per CDR3 protein. The sample gives some 16,000 distinct CDR3 sequences, roughly 73% of which show up once; 10% to 11% is in the top ten. Stated treatment: approximately 9-day PBMC culture with coronavirus spike peptide pools or control peptides (ViraFEST assay). Per germline, CDR1 SGHTA and CDR2 FQGNSA. Trimming removed 5 bases from V and 3 bases from J, with 13 bases in between. The CDR3 totals 15 residues. To note about this clonotype: The antigen is undetermined.

The TCR comes from a human donor who had recovered from COVID-19. The chain recombines TRBV7-2 with TRBJ2-2, with D perhaps matching TRBD1 or TRBD2 (5 bases each). Sequencing input: CD4+ T cells from blood, cultured in vitro. CDR3 amino acids: CASSPRMGDTGELFF. CDR3 coding DNA: TGTGCCAGCAGCCCCCGAATGGGGGACACCGGGGAGCTGTTTTTT.